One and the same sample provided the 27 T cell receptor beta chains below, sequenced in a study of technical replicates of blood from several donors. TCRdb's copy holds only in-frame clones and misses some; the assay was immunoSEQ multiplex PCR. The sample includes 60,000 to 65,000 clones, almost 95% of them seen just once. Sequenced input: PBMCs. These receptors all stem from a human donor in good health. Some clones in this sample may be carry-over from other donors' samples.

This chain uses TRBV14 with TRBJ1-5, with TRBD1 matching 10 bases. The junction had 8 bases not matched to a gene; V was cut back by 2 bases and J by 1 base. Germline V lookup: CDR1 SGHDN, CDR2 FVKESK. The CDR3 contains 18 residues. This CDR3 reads CASSQPDRGKGSNQPQHF. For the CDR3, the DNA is TGTGCCAGCAGCCAACCGGACAGGGGGAAAGGGAGCAATCAGCCCCAGCATTTT. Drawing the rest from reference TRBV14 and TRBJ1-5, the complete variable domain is EAGVTQFPSHSVIEKGQTVTLRCDPISGHDNLYWYRRVMGKEIKFLLHFVKESKQDESGMPNNRFLAERTGGTYSTLKVQPAELEDSGVYFCASSQPDRGKGSNQPQHFGDGTRLSIL.

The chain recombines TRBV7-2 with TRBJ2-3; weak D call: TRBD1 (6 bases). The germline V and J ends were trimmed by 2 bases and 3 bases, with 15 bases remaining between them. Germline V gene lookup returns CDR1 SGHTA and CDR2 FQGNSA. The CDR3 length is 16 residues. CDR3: CASSLFPGQRTDTQYF. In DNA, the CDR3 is TGTGCCAGCAGCTTATTTCCGGGACAAAGGACAGATACGCAGTATTTT.

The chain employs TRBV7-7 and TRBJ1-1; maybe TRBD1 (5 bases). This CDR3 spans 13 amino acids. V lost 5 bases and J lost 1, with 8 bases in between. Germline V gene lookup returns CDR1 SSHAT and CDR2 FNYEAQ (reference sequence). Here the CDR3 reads CASSRQWNTEAFF. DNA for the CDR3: TGTGCCAGCAGCCGACAGTGGAACACTGAAGCTTTCTTT.

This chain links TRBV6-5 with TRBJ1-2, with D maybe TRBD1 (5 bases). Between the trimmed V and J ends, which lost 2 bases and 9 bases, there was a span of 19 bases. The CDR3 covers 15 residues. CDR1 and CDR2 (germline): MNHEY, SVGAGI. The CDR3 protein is CASSYMNSGYQSYTF. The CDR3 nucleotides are TGTGCCAGCAGTTACATGAATTCAGGGTATCAGAGCTACACCTTC.

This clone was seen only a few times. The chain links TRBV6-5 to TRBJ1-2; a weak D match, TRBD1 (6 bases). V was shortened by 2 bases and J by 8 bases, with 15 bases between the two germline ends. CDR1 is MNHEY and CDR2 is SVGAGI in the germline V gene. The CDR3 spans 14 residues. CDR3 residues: CASSYADRPGGYTF. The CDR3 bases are TGTGCCAGCAGTTACGCAGACAGGCCCGGGGGCTACACCTTC.

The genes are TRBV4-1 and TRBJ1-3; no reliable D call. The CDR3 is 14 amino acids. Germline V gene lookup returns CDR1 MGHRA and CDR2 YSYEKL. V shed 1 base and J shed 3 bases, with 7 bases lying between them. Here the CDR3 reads CASSQGQFGNTIYF. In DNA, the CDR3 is TGCGCCAGCAGCCAAGGGCAGTTTGGAAACACCATATATTTT.

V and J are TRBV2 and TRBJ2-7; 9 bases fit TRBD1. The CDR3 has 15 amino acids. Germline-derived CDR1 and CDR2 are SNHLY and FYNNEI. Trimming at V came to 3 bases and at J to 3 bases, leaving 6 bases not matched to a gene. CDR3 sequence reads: CASSDWGQGLYEQYF. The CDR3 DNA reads TGTGCCAGCAGTGATTGGGGACAGGGTCTCTACGAGCAGTACTTC.

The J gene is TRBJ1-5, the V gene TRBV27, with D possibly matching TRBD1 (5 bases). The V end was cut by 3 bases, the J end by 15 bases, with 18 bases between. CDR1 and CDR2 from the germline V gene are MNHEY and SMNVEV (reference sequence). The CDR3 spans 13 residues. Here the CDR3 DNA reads TGTGCCAGCAGTTTTGGGGGGAGGGCGGCCCTGCATTTT. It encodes CASSFGGRAALHF.

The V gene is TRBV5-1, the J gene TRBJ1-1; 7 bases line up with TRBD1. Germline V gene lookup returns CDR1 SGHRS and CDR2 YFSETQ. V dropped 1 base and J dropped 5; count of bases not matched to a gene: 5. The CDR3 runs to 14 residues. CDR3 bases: TGCGCCAGCAGCTTGAGGAACAGGGGAACTGAAGCTTTCTTT. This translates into CASSLRNRGTEAFF.

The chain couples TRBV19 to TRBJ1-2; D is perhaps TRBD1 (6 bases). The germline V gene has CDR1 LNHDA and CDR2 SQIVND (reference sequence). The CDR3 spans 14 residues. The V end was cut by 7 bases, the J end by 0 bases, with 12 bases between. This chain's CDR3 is CASIDRRANYGYTF. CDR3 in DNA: TGTGCCAGTATCGACAGGAGAGCTAACTATGGCTACACCTTC.

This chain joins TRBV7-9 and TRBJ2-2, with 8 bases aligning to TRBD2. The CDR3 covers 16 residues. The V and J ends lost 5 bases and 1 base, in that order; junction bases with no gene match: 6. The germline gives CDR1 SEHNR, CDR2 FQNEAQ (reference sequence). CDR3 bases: TGTGCCAGCAGCCCAATAGCGGGATTGAACACCGGGGAGCTGTTTTTT. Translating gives CASSPIAGLNTGELFF.

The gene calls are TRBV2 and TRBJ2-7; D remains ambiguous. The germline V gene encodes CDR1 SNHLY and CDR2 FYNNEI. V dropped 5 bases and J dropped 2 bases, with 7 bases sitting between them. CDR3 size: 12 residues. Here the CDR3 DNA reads TGTGCCAGCAGTCTTTTTCCCTACGAGCAGTACTTC. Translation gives CASSLFPYEQYF. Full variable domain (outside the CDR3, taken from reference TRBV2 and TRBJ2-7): EPEVTQTPSHQVTQMGQEVILRCVPISNHLYFYWYRQILGQKVEFLVSFYNNEISEKSEIFDDQFSVERPDGSNFTLKIRSTKLEDSAMYFCASSLFPYEQYFGPGTRLTVT.

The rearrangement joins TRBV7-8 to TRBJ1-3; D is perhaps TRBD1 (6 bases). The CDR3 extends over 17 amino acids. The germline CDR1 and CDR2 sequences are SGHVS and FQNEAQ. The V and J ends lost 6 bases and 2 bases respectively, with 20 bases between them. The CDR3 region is CASRGAWRESAGNTIYF. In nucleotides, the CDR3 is TGTGCCAGCAGGGGGGCTTGGCGGGAGAGCGCTGGAAACACCATATATTTT.

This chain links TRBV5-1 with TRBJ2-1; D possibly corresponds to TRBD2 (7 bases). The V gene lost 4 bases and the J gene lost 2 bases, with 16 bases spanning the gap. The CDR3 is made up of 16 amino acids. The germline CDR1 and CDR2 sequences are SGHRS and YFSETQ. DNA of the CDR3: TGCGCCAGCAGCGGGGGGGGCGCTACCACCTACAATGAGCAGTTCTTC. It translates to CASSGGGATTYNEQFF.

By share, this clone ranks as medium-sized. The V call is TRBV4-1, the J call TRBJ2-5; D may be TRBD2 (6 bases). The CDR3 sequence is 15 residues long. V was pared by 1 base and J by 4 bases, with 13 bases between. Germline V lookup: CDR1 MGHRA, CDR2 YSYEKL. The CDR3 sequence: CASSQVTSSSETQYF. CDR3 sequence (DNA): TGCGCCAGCAGCCAAGTTACTAGCAGCTCAGAGACCCAGTACTTC.

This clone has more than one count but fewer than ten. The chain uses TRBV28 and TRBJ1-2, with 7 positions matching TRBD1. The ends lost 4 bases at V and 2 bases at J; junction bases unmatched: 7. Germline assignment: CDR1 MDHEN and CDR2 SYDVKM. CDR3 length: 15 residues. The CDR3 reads CASSSGDRVNYGYTF. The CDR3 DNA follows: TGTGCCAGCAGTTCCGGGGACAGAGTGAACTATGGCTACACCTTC.

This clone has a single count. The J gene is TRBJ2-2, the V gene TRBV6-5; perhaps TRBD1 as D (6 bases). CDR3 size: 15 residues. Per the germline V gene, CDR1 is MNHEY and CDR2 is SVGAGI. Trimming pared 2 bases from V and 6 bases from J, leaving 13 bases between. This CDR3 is CASSYAYEGAGELFF. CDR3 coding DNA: TGTGCCAGCAGTTACGCATACGAGGGGGCCGGGGAGCTGTTTTTT.

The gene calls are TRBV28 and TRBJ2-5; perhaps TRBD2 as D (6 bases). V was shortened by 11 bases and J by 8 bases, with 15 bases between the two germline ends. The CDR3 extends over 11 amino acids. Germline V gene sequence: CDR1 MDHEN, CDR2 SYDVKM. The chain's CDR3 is CAVVGGDTQYF. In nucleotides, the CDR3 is TGTGCCGTTGTTGGCGGGGATACCCAGTACTTC.

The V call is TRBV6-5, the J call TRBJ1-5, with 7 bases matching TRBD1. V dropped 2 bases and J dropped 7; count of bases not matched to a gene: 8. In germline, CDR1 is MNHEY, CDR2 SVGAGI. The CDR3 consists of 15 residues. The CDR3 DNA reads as TGTGCCAGCAGTTACACAGGGGCGGCAGGACAGCCCCAGCATTTT. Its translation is CASSYTGAAGQPQHF.

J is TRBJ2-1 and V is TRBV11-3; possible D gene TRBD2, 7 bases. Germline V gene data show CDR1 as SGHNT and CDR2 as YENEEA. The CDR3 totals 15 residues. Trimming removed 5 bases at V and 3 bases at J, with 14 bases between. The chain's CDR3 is CASSIDGGLYNEQFF. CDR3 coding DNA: TGTGCCAGCAGCATCGACGGGGGGCTCTACAATGAGCAGTTCTTC.

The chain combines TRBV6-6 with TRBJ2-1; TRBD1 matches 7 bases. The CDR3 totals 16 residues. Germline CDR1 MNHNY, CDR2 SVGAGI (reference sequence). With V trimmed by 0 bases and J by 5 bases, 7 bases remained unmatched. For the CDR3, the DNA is TGTGCCAGCAGTTACTCGAGAGGGGGCCTCCACAATGAGCAGTTCTTC. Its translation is CASSYSRGGLHNEQFF.

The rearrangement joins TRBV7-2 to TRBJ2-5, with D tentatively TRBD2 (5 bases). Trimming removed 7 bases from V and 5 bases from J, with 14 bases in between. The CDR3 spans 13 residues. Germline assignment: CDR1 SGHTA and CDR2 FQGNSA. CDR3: CASTTFTGETQYF. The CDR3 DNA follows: TGTGCCAGCACCACCTTCACGGGGGAGACCCAGTACTTC.

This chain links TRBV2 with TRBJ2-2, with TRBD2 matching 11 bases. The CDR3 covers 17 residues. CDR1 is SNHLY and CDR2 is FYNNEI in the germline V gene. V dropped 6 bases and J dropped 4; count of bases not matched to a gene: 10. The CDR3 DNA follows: TGTGCCAGCAGCGCGCCTACTAGCGGGAGCTCCACCGGGGAGCTGTTTTTT. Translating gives CASSAPTSGSSTGELFF.

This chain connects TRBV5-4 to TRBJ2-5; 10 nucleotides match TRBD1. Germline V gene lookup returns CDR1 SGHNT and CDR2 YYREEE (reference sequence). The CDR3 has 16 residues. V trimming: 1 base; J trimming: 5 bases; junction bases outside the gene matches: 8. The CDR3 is CASSLRDRGLGETQYF. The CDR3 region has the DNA TGTGCCAGCAGCTTGCGTGACAGGGGGCTGGGGGAGACCCAGTACTTC. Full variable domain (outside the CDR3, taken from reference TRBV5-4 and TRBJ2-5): ETGVTQSPTHLIKTRGQQVTLRCSSQSGHNTVSWYQQALGQGPQFIFQYYREEENGRGNFPPRFSGLQFPNYSSELNVNALELDDSALYLCASSLRDRGLGETQYFGPGTRLLVL.

CDR3 loop: CASKRGQLLATNEKLFF. Written as DNA, the CDR3 is TGTGCCAGTAAAAGAGGACAACTCCTTGCAACTAATGAAAAACTGTTTTTT. The chain couples TRBV19 to TRBJ1-4; D may be TRBD1 (5 bases). This CDR3 is 17 amino acids long. Trimming removed 7 bases at V and 0 bases at J, with 18 bases between. Germline-derived CDR1 and CDR2 are LNHDA and SQIVND (reference sequence). The entire variable domain, with the rest obtained from reference TRBV19 and TRBJ1-4, is as follows: DGGITQSPKYLFRKEGQNVTLSCEQNLNHDAMYWYRQDPGQGLRLIYYSQIVNDFQKGDIAEGYSVSREKKESFPLTVTSAQKNPTAFYLCASKRGQLLATNEKLFFGSGTQLSVL.

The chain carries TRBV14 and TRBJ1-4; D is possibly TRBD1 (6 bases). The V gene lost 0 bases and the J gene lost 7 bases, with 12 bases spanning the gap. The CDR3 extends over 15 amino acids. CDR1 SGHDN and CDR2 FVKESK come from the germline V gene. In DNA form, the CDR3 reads TGTGCCAGCAGCCAAGATATGGGGGCTGGTGAAAAACTGTTTTTT. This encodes CASSQDMGAGEKLFF. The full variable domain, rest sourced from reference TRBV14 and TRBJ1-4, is EAGVTQFPSHSVIEKGQTVTLRCDPISGHDNLYWYRRVMGKEIKFLLHFVKESKQDESGMPNNRFLAERTGGTYSTLKVQPAELEDSGVYFCASSQDMGAGEKLFFGSGTQLSVL.

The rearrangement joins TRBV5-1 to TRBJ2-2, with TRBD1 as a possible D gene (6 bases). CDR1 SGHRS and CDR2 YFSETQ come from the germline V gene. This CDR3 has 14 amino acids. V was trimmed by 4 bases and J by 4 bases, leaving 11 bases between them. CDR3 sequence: CASSGDTFTGELFF. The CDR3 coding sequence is TGCGCCAGCAGCGGGGACACTTTCACCGGGGAGCTGTTTTTT.